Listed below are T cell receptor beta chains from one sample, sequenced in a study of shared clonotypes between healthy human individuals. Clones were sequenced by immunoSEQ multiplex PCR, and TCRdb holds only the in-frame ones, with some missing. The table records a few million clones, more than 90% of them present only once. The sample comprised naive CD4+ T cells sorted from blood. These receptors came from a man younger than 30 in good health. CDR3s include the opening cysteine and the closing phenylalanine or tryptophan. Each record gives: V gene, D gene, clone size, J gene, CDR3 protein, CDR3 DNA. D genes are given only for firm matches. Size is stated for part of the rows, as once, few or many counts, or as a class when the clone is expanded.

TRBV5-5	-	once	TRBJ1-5	CASSLRGDQPQHF	TGTGCCAGCAGCTTAAGGGGGGATCAGCCCCAGCATTTT
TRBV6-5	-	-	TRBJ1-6	CASSRTEGSPLHF	TGTGCCAGCAGTCGGACAGAGGGCTCACCCCTCCACTTT
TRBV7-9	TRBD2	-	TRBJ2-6	CASSRHGGVPGANVLTF	TGTGCCAGCAGCCGGCACGGGGGGGTCCCTGGGGCCAACGTCCTGACTTTC
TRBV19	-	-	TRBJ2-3	CASSTASYRTDTQYF	TGTGCCAGTAGTACGGCCTCCTACAGGACAGATACGCAGTATTTT
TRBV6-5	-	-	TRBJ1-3	CASSYNSFNSGNTIYF	TGTGCCAGCAGTTACAACAGCTTCAACTCTGGAAACACCATATATTTT
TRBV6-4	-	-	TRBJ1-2	CASEFVVPTILYGYTF	TGTGCCAGCGAATTCGTTGTGCCCACCATTCTCTATGGCTACACCTTC
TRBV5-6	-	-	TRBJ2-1	CASTRGFEQFF	TGTGCCAGCACCCGAGGTTTTGAGCAGTTCTTC
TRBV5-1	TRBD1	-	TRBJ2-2	CASSLTGVNTGELFF	TGCGCCAGCAGCCTGACAGGGGTGAACACCGGGGAGCTGTTTTTT
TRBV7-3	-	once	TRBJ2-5	CASSLSGGETQYF	TGTGCCAGCAGCTTGTCAGGAGGGGAGACCCAGTACTTC
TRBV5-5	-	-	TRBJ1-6	CASSLGAGTYNSPLHF	TGTGCCAGCAGCTTGGGGGCAGGGACCTATAATTCACCCCTCCACTTT
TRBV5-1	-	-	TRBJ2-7	CASSLLYGGDYEQYF	TGCGCCAGCAGCTTGTTGTATGGGGGAGACTACGAGCAGTACTTC
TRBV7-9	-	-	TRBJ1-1	CAWGGVATEAFF	TGTGCCTGGGGGGGGGTAGCCACTGAAGCTTTCTTT
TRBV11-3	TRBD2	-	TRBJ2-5	CASSLGGRREETQYF	TGTGCCAGCAGCTTAGGCGGGAGGAGGGAAGAGACCCAGTACTTC
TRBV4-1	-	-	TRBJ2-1	CASNQNPSSSYNEQFF	TGCGCCAGCAACCAAAACCCCTCTTCCTCCTACAATGAGCAGTTCTTC
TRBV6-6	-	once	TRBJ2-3	CASSYAVTGDTQYF	TGTGCCAGCAGTTACGCCGTGACGGGAGATACGCAGTATTTT
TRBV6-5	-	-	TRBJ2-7	CASWEGHEQYF	TGTGCCAGCTGGGAAGGGCACGAGCAGTACTTC
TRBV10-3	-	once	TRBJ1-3	CAISESRAGNTIYF	TGTGCCATCAGTGAGTCGAGGGCTGGAAACACCATATATTTT
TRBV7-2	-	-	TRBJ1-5	CASSQEGTVVPQPQHF	TGTGCCAGCAGTCAAGAGGGAACAGTAGTGCCTCAGCCCCAGCATTTT
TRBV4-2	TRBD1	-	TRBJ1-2	CASSQIPSRGSNYGYTF	TGTGCCAGCAGCCAAATACCATCCAGGGGGAGCAACTATGGCTACACCTTC
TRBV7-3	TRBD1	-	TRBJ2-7	CASSPTGFSYEQYF	TGTGCTAGCAGCCCGACAGGGTTCTCCTACGAGCAGTACTTT
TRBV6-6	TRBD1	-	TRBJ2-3	CASRRQGTDTQYF	TGTGCCAGCAGGCGACAGGGGACAGATACGCAGTATTTT
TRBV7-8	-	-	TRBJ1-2	CASSLGPGNYGYTF	TGTGCCAGCAGCTTAGGCCCAGGGAACTATGGCTACACCTTC
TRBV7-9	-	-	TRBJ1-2	CASSLDLTNYGYTF	TGTGCCAGCAGCTTGGACCTAACTAACTATGGCTACACCTTC
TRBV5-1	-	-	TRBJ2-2	CASSLELASGTGELFF	TGCGCCAGCAGCTTGGAACTAGCCAGCGGCACCGGGGAGCTGTTTTTT
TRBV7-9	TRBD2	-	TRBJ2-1	CASTRGVVAGNSYNEQFF	TGTGCCAGCACCCGCGGTGTGGTAGCGGGTAATTCCTACAATGAGCAGTTCTTC
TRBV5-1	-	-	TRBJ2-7	CASSLARGIGSYEQYF	TGCGCCAGCAGCTTGGCACGGGGTATCGGGTCCTACGAGCAGTACTTC
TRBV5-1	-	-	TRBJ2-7	CASRGGVEQYF	TGCGCCAGCAGGGGTGGGGTCGAGCAGTACTTC
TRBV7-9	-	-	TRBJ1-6	CASSLESGVSPLHF	TGTGCCAGCAGCTTAGAATCAGGGGTCTCACCCCTCCACTTT
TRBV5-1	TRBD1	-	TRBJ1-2	CASSSGTGGDYGYTF	TGCGCCAGCAGTTCAGGGACAGGGGGCGACTATGGCTACACCTTC
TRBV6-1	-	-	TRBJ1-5	CASSGMGNQPQHF	TGTGCCAGCAGTGGGATGGGCAATCAGCCCCAGCATTTT
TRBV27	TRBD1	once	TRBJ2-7	CASSLIGKRRDRAYEQYF	TGTGCCAGCAGTTTGATCGGAAAACGTCGGGACAGGGCTTACGAGCAGTACTTC
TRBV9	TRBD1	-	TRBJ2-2	CASSGETGDTGELFF	TGTGCCAGCAGCGGAGAGACAGGGGACACCGGGGAGCTGTTTTTT
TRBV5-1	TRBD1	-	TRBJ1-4	CASTYAGQRDEKLFF	TGCGCCAGCACATATGCGGGACAGCGGGATGAAAAACTGTTTTTT
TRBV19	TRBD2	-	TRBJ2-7	CASSQPGLAGSEQYF	TGTGCCAGTAGCCAACCGGGACTAGCGGGGTCCGAGCAGTACTTC
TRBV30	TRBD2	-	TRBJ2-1	CAWGRRGGDYNEQFF	TGTGCCTGGGGTAGGCGGGGGGGAGATTACAATGAGCAGTTCTTC
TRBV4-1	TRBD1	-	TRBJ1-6	CASSPGQGASYNSPLHF	TGCGCCAGCAGCCCGGGACAGGGGGCCTCCTATAATTCACCCCTCCACTTT
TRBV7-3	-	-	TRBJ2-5	CASSLGGTRGETQYF	TGTGCCAGCAGCTTAGGAGGGACCCGGGGGGAGACCCAGTACTTC
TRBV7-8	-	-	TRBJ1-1	CASSPEGGGAFF	TGTGCCAGCAGCCCAGAGGGGGGGGGAGCTTTCTTT
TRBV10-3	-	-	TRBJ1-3	CAISDAFTRVVSGNTIYF	TGTGCCATCAGTGATGCTTTTACCCGAGTAGTCTCTGGAAACACCATATATTTT
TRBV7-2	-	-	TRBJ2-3	CASGDTQYF	TGTGCCAGCGGAGATACGCAGTATTTT
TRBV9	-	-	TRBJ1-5	CASSTSGNQPQHF	TGTGCCAGCAGCACATCAGGGAATCAGCCCCAGCATTTT
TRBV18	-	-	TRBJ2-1	CASSPLALDNEQFF	TGTGCCAGCTCGCCCCTAGCGCTCGACAATGAGCAGTTCTTC
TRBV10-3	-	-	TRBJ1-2	CAIRGTGRYTF	TGTGCCATCAGGGGGACCGGGAGGTACACCTTC
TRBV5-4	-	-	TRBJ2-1	CASSFGTGIYNEQFF	TGTGCCAGCAGCTTCGGGACGGGGATTTACAATGAGCAGTTCTTC